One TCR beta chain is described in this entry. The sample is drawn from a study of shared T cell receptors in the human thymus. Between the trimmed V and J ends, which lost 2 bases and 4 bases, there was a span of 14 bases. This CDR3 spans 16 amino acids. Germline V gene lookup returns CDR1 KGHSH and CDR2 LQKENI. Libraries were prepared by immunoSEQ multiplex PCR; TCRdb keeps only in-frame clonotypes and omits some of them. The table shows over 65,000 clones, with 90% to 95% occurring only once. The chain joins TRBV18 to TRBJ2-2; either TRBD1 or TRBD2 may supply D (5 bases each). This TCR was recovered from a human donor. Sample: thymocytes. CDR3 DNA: TGTGCCAGCTCACCATCAACCAGGGCGGGCACCGGGGAGCTGTTTTTT. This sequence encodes CASSPSTRAGTGELFF. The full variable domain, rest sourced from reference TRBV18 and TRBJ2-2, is NAGVMQNPRHLVRRRGQEARLRCSPMKGHSHVYWYRQLPEEGLKFMVYLQKENIIDESGMPKERFSAEFPKEGPSILRIQQVVRGDSAAYFCASSPSTRAGTGELFFGEGSRLTVL.